Listed here are 19 T cell receptor beta chains from one sample, sequenced in a study of blood T cell repertoires in COVID-19. The repertoire was sequenced with immunoSEQ multiplex PCR; TCRdb's copy has only in-frame clones and lacks some. This sample has 250,000 to 300,000 clones; roughly 84% occur once, and the top ten carry roughly 3%. The sequencing sample was made of peripheral blood. The receptor source for this set is a woman between 18 and 29 years old with acute or convalescent COVID-19.

This clone was seen once. V and J are TRBV7-9 and TRBJ1-1, with TRBD1 identical over 12 bases. CDR3 length: 16 residues. Trimming took 0 bases from V and 9 from J; bases not matched to a gene: 8. Germline V gives CDR1 SEHNR, CDR2 FQNEAQ (reference sequence). The CDR3 spells CASSLARDRGRFKAFF. The CDR3 DNA follows: TGTGCCAGCAGCTTAGCGCGGGACAGGGGGCGTTTTAAAGCTTTCTTT.

In its sample, this clone was seen a few times. The chain has TRBV6-5 and TRBJ1-6; weak D call: TRBD1 (6 bases). The CDR3 extends over 14 amino acids. Between the trimmed V and J ends, which lost 6 bases and 9 bases, there was a span of 15 bases. The germline gives CDR1 MNHEY, CDR2 SVGAGI. CDR3 sequence (DNA): TGTGCCAGCAGCGGGGGGCACGGTGGTTCACCCCTCCACTTT. Its protein product is CASSGGHGGSPLHF.

This chain links TRBV4-3 with TRBJ1-2; TRBD1 agrees at 7 bases. Germline V gene data show CDR1 as LGHNA and CDR2 as YSLEER. This CDR3 comprises 14 residues. V lost 0 bases and J lost 7; bases outside the gene matches: 5. The CDR3 region is CASSQDRGTVGYTF. The CDR3 region has the DNA TGCGCCAGCAGCCAAGACAGGGGGACGGTTGGCTACACCTTC.

This chain connects TRBV5-6 to TRBJ2-2; D might be TRBD2 (6 bases). The V and J ends lost 0 bases and 5 bases respectively, with 11 bases between them. From germline, CDR1 is SGHDT and CDR2 YYEEEE. The CDR3 has 15 residues. The CDR3 loop is CASSLVGTLTGELFF. The CDR3 nucleotides are TGTGCCAGCAGCTTGGTCGGGACTTTAACCGGGGAGCTGTTTTTT.

The chain employs TRBV27 and TRBJ2-7, with 8 bases that match TRBD1. This CDR3 spans 13 amino acids. V lost 7 bases and J lost 5; bases outside the gene matches: 7. Germline CDR1 MNHEY, CDR2 SMNVEV (reference sequence). The CDR3 sequence: CASTKTGVNEQYF. The CDR3, as DNA: TGTGCCAGCACCAAGACAGGGGTTAACGAGCAGTACTTC.

The chain links TRBV6-5 to TRBJ2-3, with 9 bases aligning to TRBD2. The junction had 4 bases not matched to a gene; V was cut back by 6 bases and J by 3 bases. Germline CDR1 and CDR2: MNHEY and SVGAGI. This CDR3 region has 14 residues. The chain's CDR3 is CASRISGGTDTQYF. DNA for the CDR3: TGTGCCAGCAGAATTAGCGGGGGTACAGATACGCAGTATTTT.

The V gene is TRBV18, the J gene TRBJ2-1; 14 positions match TRBD2. The germline V gene has CDR1 KGHSH and CDR2 LQKENI. The CDR3 extends over 16 amino acids. V shed 5 bases, J shed 9 bases, and the junction held 9 bases outside the gene matches. CDR3 region: CASSAGLAGGVSEQFF. CDR3 DNA sequence: TGTGCCAGCTCAGCAGGACTAGCGGGAGGAGTCAGTGAGCAGTTCTTC.

The chain has TRBV7-9 and TRBJ1-4; no clear D. Trimming took 4 bases from V and 3 from J, leaving 18 bases between them. The germline V gene has CDR1 SEHNR and CDR2 FQNEAQ (reference sequence). The CDR3 spans 17 residues. CDR3 in amino acids: CASSSLTALVSNEKLFF. CDR3 sequence (DNA): TGTGCCAGCAGCTCCCTAACGGCCCTAGTTTCTAATGAAAAACTGTTTTTT.

CDR3 coding DNA: TGTGCCAGCAGTGACTCCGAACAGGGGGACTACAATGAGCAGTTCTTC. Its protein is CASSDSEQGDYNEQFF. This chain connects TRBV6-4 to TRBJ2-1, with 8 bases that match TRBD1. J gave up 3 bases and V 0 bases, and 4 bases lay outside the gene matches. Germline lookup yields CDR1 MRHNA and CDR2 SNTAGT. This CDR3 contains 16 residues.

V and J are TRBV9 and TRBJ1-2; possible D gene TRBD1, 6 bases. Germline V gives CDR1 SGDLS, CDR2 YYNGEE. This CDR3 is built from 14 residues. V was pared by 3 bases and J by 4 bases, with 13 bases between. The CDR3 DNA reads as TGTGCCAGCAGCGGCCCGACAGGCCCCTATGGCTACACCTTC. Its protein product is CASSGPTGPYGYTF.

V and J are TRBV19 and TRBJ1-5; D is uncertain. The V end was cut by 6 bases, the J end by 1 base, with 10 bases between. This CDR3 spans 14 amino acids. Germline loops: CDR1 LNHDA, CDR2 SQIVND (reference sequence). For the CDR3, the DNA is TGTGCCAGTAGCTCGGAGGACAGCAATCAGCCCCAGCATTTT. It specifies CASSSEDSNQPQHF.

This rearrangement joins TRBV11-3 to TRBJ2-1, with TRBD2 identical over 8 bases. Germline loops: CDR1 SGHNT, CDR2 YENEEA. V lost 3 bases to trimming and J lost 2 bases; unmatched junction nucleotides: 3. CDR3 length: 15 residues. The chain's CDR3 is CASSFAGGPYNEQFF. CDR3 DNA sequence: TGTGCCAGCAGCTTTGCGGGGGGCCCCTACAATGAGCAGTTCTTC.

The rearrangement uses TRBV10-2 and TRBJ2-1; weak D call: TRBD2 (6 bases). CDR1 WSHSY and CDR2 SAAADI come from the germline V gene. The CDR3 is 16 residues long. With 0 bases removed from V and 2 bases from J, the gap between germline ends came to 11 bases. CDR3 region: CASSESILAPYNEQFF. As DNA, the CDR3 is TGCGCCAGCAGTGAGTCGATACTAGCTCCCTACAATGAGCAGTTCTTC.

This rearrangement joins TRBV9 to TRBJ2-1; 8 bases agree with TRBD1. Per the germline V gene, CDR1 is SGDLS and CDR2 is YYNGEE. The CDR3 has 15 amino acids. Trimming at V came to 3 bases and at J to 0 bases, leaving 2 bases not matched to a gene. The CDR3: CASSGTGGSYNEQFF. The CDR3 DNA is TGTGCCAGCAGCGGCACAGGGGGCTCCTACAATGAGCAGTTCTTC.

The chain carries TRBV5-1 and TRBJ2-7; 9 positions match TRBD2. The CDR3 extends over 14 amino acids. The junction had 3 bases not matched to a gene; V was cut back by 0 bases and J by 5 bases. Germline V CDR1 and CDR2: SGHRS, YFSETQ. CDR3 loop: CASSLVGTSNEQYF. As DNA, the CDR3 is TGCGCCAGCAGCTTGGTTGGGACTAGCAACGAGCAGTACTTC.

The chain couples TRBV27 to TRBJ1-5; 7 bases map to TRBD1. CDR3 length equals 15 residues. Germline CDR1 and CDR2: MNHEY and SMNVEV (reference sequence). After removal of 2 bases from V and 1 base from J, the junction contained 2 bases not matched to a gene. CDR3 in amino acids: CASSLRRGSNQPQHF. CDR3 coding DNA: TGTGCCAGCAGTTTACGCAGGGGGAGCAATCAGCCCCAGCATTTT.

J is TRBJ2-7 and V is TRBV27; 9 bases are shared with TRBD2. V shed 6 bases and J 5 bases; nucleotides not matched to a gene: 8. This CDR3 is built from 14 residues. Germline V gene data show CDR1 as MNHEY and CDR2 as SMNVEV (reference sequence). CDR3 nucleotide sequence: TGTGCCAGCAGGGTAGGCGGGAGGGAAGACGAGCAGTACTTC. Encoded protein: CASRVGGREDEQYF.

The chain joins TRBV6-2 or TRBV6-3 to TRBJ2-3; 12 bases are shared with TRBD2. Looked up from germline, CDR1 is MNHEY and CDR2 is SVGEGT. The CDR3 has 15 residues. The V and J ends lost 6 bases and 6 bases, in that order; junction bases with no gene match: 7. Written as DNA, the CDR3 is TGTGCCAGCAGCCTAGCGGGAGGGCCTACGGATACGCAGTATTTT. This codes for CASSLAGGPTDTQYF.

The rearrangement joins TRBV4-3 to TRBJ2-1, with a tentative D call TRBD2 (5 bases). This CDR3 has 15 residues. The germline CDR1 and CDR2 sequences are LGHNA and YSLEER. The V and J ends lost 1 base and 6 bases respectively, with 13 bases between them. For the CDR3, the DNA is TGCGCCAGCAGCCAAGTTCCTCCAGGAGGCAATGAGCAGTTCTTC. As protein: CASSQVPPGGNEQFF.